The rows below give T cell receptor beta chains drawn from one sample of a study of T cell repertoires in cytomegalovirus infection. Each CDR3 protein is one row after TCRdb ran MiXCR on the reads. Counted here are about 360,000 distinct CDR3 sequences, about a sixth occurring once; the ten biggest clones make up 7.5% to 9.5%. Sequences were obtained from PBMCs. All receptors derive from a human donor in good health (CMV status not recorded). Some clones in this sample may be carry-over from other donors' samples. Each CDR3 is given with its conserved first and last residue. The D gene is left open where the match is weak. Only some rows state a clone size, as once, few, many or a class for expanded clones.

TRBV4-3	-	-	TRBJ1-2	TGCGCCAGCAGCCGGGCCCGGTACGGCCTTGGAGGCTACACCTTC	CASSRARYGLGGYTF
TRBV3-1	-	-	TRBJ2-5	TGTGCCAGCAGCCAAGTCGGCAGACCCCAAGAGACCCAGTACTTC	CASSQVGRPQETQYF
TRBV12-3/TRBV12-4	-	-	TRBJ2-1	TGTGCCACCCACTGGGGGGGGCTCTCCTACAATGAGCAGTTCTTC	CATHWGGLSYNEQFF
TRBV20-1	-	once	TRBJ2-5	TGCAGTGCTAGGCCCCTGGGACGCCGCCAAGAGACCCAGTACTTC	CSARPLGRRQETQYF
TRBV4-1	-	-	TRBJ2-1	TGCGCCAGCAGCCAAGACCGGGAGTGGGGCCATGAGCAGTTCTTC	CASSQDREWGHEQFF
TRBV29-1	-	-	TRBJ1-2	TGCAGCGTTTCCGACGGGGACTACTATGGCTACACCTTC	CSVSDGDYYGYTF
TRBV7-6	-	few	TRBJ1-4	TGTGCCAGCAGCCCGGTAGTTAATGAAAAACTGTTTTTT	CASSPVVNEKLFF
TRBV6-1	-	-	TRBJ2-3	TGTGCCAGCAGCCCCCTCCAGACAGATACGCAGTATTTT	CASSPLQTDTQYF
TRBV6-5	TRBD2	few	TRBJ2-3	TGTGCCAGCAGCCGTACTAGCGGGAGGCCAGATACGCAGTATTTT	CASSRTSGRPDTQYF
TRBV7-2	-	many	TRBJ2-5	TGTGCCAGCAGCTTAGGGTCGGTAGGAGAGACCCAGTACTTC	CASSLGSVGETQYF
TRBV19	TRBD1	-	TRBJ1-2	TGTGCCAGTAGTTCGGGACAGGTCGGATCCTACACCTTC	CASSSGQVGSYTF
TRBV2	TRBD2	-	TRBJ2-7	TGTGCCAGGCAGACTAGCGTGATCTCCTACGAGCAGTACTTC	CARQTSVISYEQYF
TRBV14	-	few	TRBJ2-1	TGTGCCAGCAGCCAGCTTTCCCTTATCTACAATGAGCAGTTCTTC	CASSQLSLIYNEQFF
TRBV7-2	TRBD2	many	TRBJ2-3	TGTGCCAGCAGCAGAGCTACGGGGGGTGGAGATACGCAGTATTTT	CASSRATGGGDTQYF
TRBV12-3/TRBV12-4	-	many	TRBJ2-3	TGTGCCAGCAGTTTAACGGGAGACACAGATACGCAGTATTTT	CASSLTGDTDTQYF
TRBV7-8	TRBD1	many	TRBJ1-6	TGTGCCAGCAGCCATGGACAGGGGAATTCACCCCTCCACTTT	CASSHGQGNSPLHF